The 30 T cell receptor beta chains reported below all come from one sample, sequenced in a study of CD8+CD57+ T cells in acquired aplastic anemia. According to the study, genomic DNA was the template for TCR beta VDJ and CDR3 profiling. From the reads, TCRdb called clonotypes with MiXCR, one entry per CDR3 protein. The sample has roughly 120,000 distinct CDR3 sequences; 45% to 60% are singletons. Patients sequenced had flow cytometry evidence of CD8+CD57+ cell expansion. The sequencing input was sorted CD4+, CD8+, or CD8+CD57+ T cells (not recorded which) from PBMCs. The receptor source for this set is a human donor with aplastic anemia.

In its sample, this clonotype was seen many times. The chain recombines TRBV20-1 with TRBJ2-7, with 8 bases fitting TRBD1. J lost 3 bases, V lost 0 bases, and 7 bases had no gene match. This CDR3 spans 15 amino acids. Germline V CDR1 and CDR2: DFQATT, SNEGSKA (reference sequence). The CDR3: CSARDTYRGSYEQYF. CDR3 coding DNA: TGCAGTGCTAGAGATACCTACAGGGGGAGCTACGAGCAGTACTTC.

The rearrangement links TRBV10-2 to TRBJ1-2, with 7 bases lining up with TRBD1. This CDR3 is 13 amino acids long. Losses at the gene ends were 5 bases for V and 6 bases for J; bases not matched to a gene: 6. Germline V CDR1 and CDR2: WSHSY, SAAADI. The CDR3 spells CASSTTGLHGYTF. Written as DNA, the CDR3 is TGCGCCAGCAGTACGACAGGGTTGCATGGCTACACCTTC.

Details on this clonotype: This may be a read error, as it is one base from a much larger clone. The chain recombines TRBV9 with TRBJ2-3; TRBD2 matches at 10 bases. Germline V CDR1 and CDR2: SGDLS, YYNGEE. CDR3 length: 17 amino acids. Losses at the gene ends were 0 bases for V and 4 bases for J; bases not matched to a gene: 8. DNA for the CDR3: TGTGCCAGCAGCGTAGGCGCTAGCGGGGGAAGGGCAGATACGCAGTATTTT. Its translation is CASSVGASGGRADTQYF.

This clonotype has a count of ten or more. V is TRBV12-3 or TRBV12-4 and J is TRBJ2-7; TRBD1 matches 7 bases. The junction had 8 bases not matched to a gene; V was cut back by 6 bases and J by 0 bases. There are 15 residues in the CDR3. The CDR3 region has the DNA TGTGCCAGCAGCGACAGGGCGGCCGTCTCCTACGAGCAGTACTTC. The encoded protein is CASSDRAAVSYEQYF.

The chain joins TRBV19 to TRBJ2-1; D perhaps matches TRBD2 (5 bases). The CDR3 has 14 residues. CDR1 and CDR2 from the germline V gene are LNHDA and SQIVND (reference sequence). V was shortened by 5 bases and J by 4 bases, with 12 bases between the two germline ends. Written as DNA, the CDR3 is TGTGCCAGTAGTTGGTGGGAGTCTTACAATGAGCAGTTCTTC. Amino acids: CASSWWESYNEQFF.

This clonotype was observed a single time. This chain connects TRBV4-2 to TRBJ2-7; TRBD1 matches 7 bases. V was clipped by 2 bases and J by 0 bases; unmatched bases: 7. CDR1 is LGHNA and CDR2 is YNFKEQ in the germline V gene. There are 16 residues in the CDR3. The CDR3 protein is CASSQFSGTDSYEQYF. The CDR3 coding sequence is TGTGCCAGCAGCCAATTCTCCGGGACAGACTCCTACGAGCAGTACTTC.

The chain joins TRBV12-3 or TRBV12-4 to TRBJ1-1; D gene ambiguous. The CDR3 totals 12 residues. Trimming took off 5 bases at V and 1 base at J, with 5 bases between the two ends. The CDR3 loop reads CASSRTNTEAFF. The DNA of the CDR3 is TGTGCCAGCAGTCGTACGAACACTGAAGCTTTCTTT.

This clonotype was seen at least ten times. The chain links TRBV13 to TRBJ2-3; D is possibly TRBD1 or TRBD2 (5 bases each). The germline V gene has CDR1 PRHDT and CDR2 FYEKMQ (reference sequence). The CDR3 totals 14 residues. The ends were cut back, 6 bases at V and 3 bases at J, with 13 bases in the middle. In DNA form, the CDR3 reads TGTGCCAGCAGTGGGGGAAATAGGACAGATACGCAGTATTTT. Amino acid sequence: CASSGGNRTDTQYF.

The chain uses TRBV7-3 and TRBJ2-3; D perhaps matches TRBD2 (6 bases). The CDR3 covers 12 residues. Germline CDR1 and CDR2: SGHTA and FQGTGA. Between the trimmed V and J ends, which lost 4 bases and 6 bases, there was a span of 8 bases. CDR3 sequence: CASSSAGDTQYF. CDR3 in DNA: TGTGCCAGCAGCTCGGCGGGGGATACGCAGTATTTT.

V and J are TRBV7-9 and TRBJ2-3, with no clear D. This CDR3 comprises 12 residues. Germline-derived CDR1 and CDR2 are SEHNR and FQNEAQ (reference sequence). Trimming left V 5 bases short and J 6 bases short, with 9 bases between. DNA of the CDR3: TGTGCCAGCAGCCCGCCGGCTGATACGCAGTATTTT. Translated, it gives CASSPPADTQYF.

The gene calls are TRBV14 and TRBJ1-6; tentative D call: TRBD1 (5 bases). V was pared by 0 bases and J by 14 bases, with 14 bases between. CDR1 and CDR2 (germline): SGHDN, FVKESK. This CDR3 contains 14 residues. The DNA for the CDR3 is TGTGCCAGCAGCCAAGACCTGGGTGGGGGGACCCTCCACTTT. This translates into CASSQDLGGGTLHF.

The rearrangement uses TRBV15 and TRBJ2-1; either TRBD1 or TRBD2 may supply D (5 bases each). CDR1 and CDR2 (germline): LNHNV, YYDKDF (reference sequence). The CDR3 totals 12 residues. V was pared by 1 base and J by 9 bases, with 7 bases between. CDR3 loop: CATSRVRGEQFF. The DNA of the CDR3 is TGTGCCACCAGCAGAGTGAGGGGTGAGCAGTTCTTC.

This clonotype was recorded a few times. One junction end does not reproduce the germline sequence, and a read error may be involved. The chain employs TRBV7-7 and TRBJ2-1, with 9 bases that match TRBD2. Germline CDR1 and CDR2: SSHAT and FNYEAQ (reference sequence). This CDR3 spans 13 amino acids. CDR3 sequence (DNA): TGTGCTAGCAGCTTCGCGGGAGGGAATGAGCAGTTCTTC. Protein product: CASSFAGGNEQFF.

This chain joins TRBV7-9 and TRBJ1-2, with 8 bases that match TRBD1. The CDR3 has 15 amino acids. Germline trimming cut 5 bases from V and 2 bases from J; bases unmatched to any gene: 7. CDR1 and CDR2 (germline): SEHNR, FQNEAQ (reference sequence). This CDR3 is CASSTIQGANYGYTF. The DNA for the CDR3 is TGTGCCAGCAGCACCATCCAGGGGGCGAACTATGGCTACACCTTC.

V and J are TRBV4-1 and TRBJ2-7, with D perhaps TRBD2 (5 bases). The CDR3 spans 12 residues. Trimming cost V 1 base and J 6 bases, with 7 bases left between them. In germline, CDR1 is MGHRA, CDR2 YSYEKL. The CDR3 nucleotides are TGCGCCAGCAGCCAAGGGCGGGTCGAGCAGTACTTC. Its protein product is CASSQGRVEQYF.

This rearrangement joins TRBV29-1 to TRBJ2-7, with a possible D match to TRBD2 (6 bases). The CDR3 runs 12 residues. Between the trimmed V and J ends, which lost 4 bases and 2 bases, there was a span of 9 bases. The germline gives CDR1 SQVTM, CDR2 ANQGSEA. The CDR3, as DNA: TGCAGCGTTGGCACGGGGGCCTACGAGCAGTACTTC. It translates to CSVGTGAYEQYF.

This clonotype was seen a handful of times. V is TRBV5-5 and J is TRBJ2-7; 9 nucleotides agree with TRBD2. The V and J ends lost 2 bases and 2 bases, in that order; junction bases with no gene match: 2. CDR1 SGHKS and CDR2 YYEKEE come from the germline V gene (reference sequence). This CDR3 is 14 amino acids long. Written as DNA, the CDR3 is TGTGCCAGCAGCTTCCTAGCGGGAACCTACGAGCAGTACTTC. It encodes CASSFLAGTYEQYF.

This clonotype has ten or more counts. The rearrangement joins TRBV14 to TRBJ1-2; D call uncertain. Trimming removed 0 bases at V and 4 bases at J, with 3 bases between. Germline values: CDR1 SGHDN, CDR2 FVKESK. The CDR3 is 12 residues long. The CDR3 bases are TGTGCCAGCAGCCAAGATATCTATGGCTACACCTTC. It specifies CASSQDIYGYTF.

As for this clonotype: One end of the junction is discordant with germline, which a read error may explain. The genes are TRBV20-1 and TRBJ2-3; 12 bases are a match to TRBD2. Germline loops: CDR1 DFQATT, CDR2 SNEGSKA (reference sequence). The CDR3 loop spans 14 amino acids. The CDR3 DNA reads as TGCAGTGCTTTACTAGCGGGAGGACGAGATGCGCAGTATTTT. Its translation: CSALLAGGRDAQYF.

This clonotype has ten or more counts. CDR3 coding DNA: TGTGCCACCAGCAGTTTACCAGGAGTTGGCTACACCTTC. Protein sequence: CATSSLPGVGYTF. V and J are TRBV15 and TRBJ1-2; the D is unclear. The CDR3 covers 13 residues. Germline CDR1 reads LNHNV; CDR2 reads YYDKDF (reference sequence). Trimming left V 3 bases short and J 7 bases short, with 12 bases between.

As concerns this clonotype: The conserved phenylalanine or tryptophan is not found at the CDR3 terminus, so this likely reflects a read error. The chain links TRBV7-9 to TRBJ2-7, with TRBD1 as a possible D gene (5 bases). This CDR3 region has 14 residues. Trimming shortened V by 5 bases and J by 5 bases, and 16 bases separated the two germline ends. CDR1 is SEHNR, CDR2 FQNEAQ, per germline (reference sequence). CDR3 protein: CASSPQVGPHEQYL. CDR3 nucleotide sequence: TGTGCCAGCAGCCCGCAGGTGGGGCCCCACGAGCAGTACTTA.

The chain links TRBV2 to TRBJ1-2, with 8 bases lining up with TRBD1. The CDR3 spans 15 residues. Germline CDR1 reads SNHLY; CDR2 reads FYNNEI. The V gene end was trimmed by 4 bases and the J gene end by 3 bases; junction bases not matched to a gene: 7. This CDR3 is CASSVGQGQDYGYTF. As DNA, the CDR3 is TGTGCCAGCAGTGTGGGTCAGGGACAGGACTATGGCTACACCTTC. Using reference TRBV2 and TRBJ1-2 for the parts outside the CDR3, the full variable domain is EPEVTQTPSHQVTQMGQEVILRCVPISNHLYFYWYRQILGQKVEFLVSFYNNEISEKSEIFDDQFSVERPDGSNFTLKIRSTKLEDSAMYFCASSVGQGQDYGYTFGSGTRLTVV.

This clonotype was observed a few times. The gene calls are TRBV27 and TRBJ1-1, with D tentatively TRBD1 (6 bases). Germline V gene lookup returns CDR1 MNHEY and CDR2 SMNVEV (reference sequence). Trimming shortened V by 3 bases and J by 3 bases, and 11 bases separated the two germline ends. The CDR3 extends over 14 amino acids. In nucleotides, the CDR3 is TGTGCCAGCAGTTTTCACAGGGACTACACTGAAGCTTTCTTT. It specifies CASSFHRDYTEAFF.

This clonotype was recorded at least ten times. This chain links TRBV5-6 with TRBJ1-1; 8 bases agree with TRBD1. From germline, CDR1 is SGHDT and CDR2 YYEEEE. There are 16 residues in the CDR3. The junction had 9 bases not matched to a gene; V was cut back by 4 bases and J by 1 base. CDR3 in amino acids: CASSPDRVMKNTEAFF. DNA for the CDR3: TGTGCCAGCAGCCCGGACAGGGTCATGAAGAACACTGAAGCTTTCTTT.

V and J are TRBV12-3 or TRBV12-4 and TRBJ1-1, with 9 bases lining up with TRBD1. The CDR3 has 17 amino acids. Germline trimming cut 6 bases from V and 1 base from J; bases unmatched to any gene: 12. This chain's CDR3 is CASRSVPGQGWNTEAFF. Written as DNA, the CDR3 is TGTGCCAGCAGATCTGTCCCGGGACAGGGTTGGAACACTGAAGCTTTCTTT.

This clonotype appeared a few times. The chain carries TRBV24-1 and TRBJ2-3; D may be TRBD2 (6 bases). In germline, CDR1 is KGHDR, CDR2 SFDVKD. The CDR3 contains 14 residues. Trimming stripped 3 bases from V and 1 base from J, with 7 bases between. In DNA form, the CDR3 reads TGTGCCACCAGTGATAGCGGGCGCACAGATACGCAGTATTTT. This gives the protein CATSDSGRTDTQYF.

This clonotype was seen just once. The chain couples TRBV2 to TRBJ1-1, with a weak D call TRBD1 (5 bases). V lost 3 bases and J lost 7, with 15 bases in between. The CDR3 loop spans 14 amino acids. CDR1 and CDR2 (germline): SNHLY, FYNNEI. The CDR3 loop is CASSDWGTAIEAFF. The DNA of the CDR3 is TGTGCCAGCAGTGACTGGGGGACCGCCATTGAAGCTTTCTTT. Looking up the rest from reference TRBV2 and TRBJ1-1 gives the full variable domain: EPEVTQTPSHQVTQMGQEVILRCVPISNHLYFYWYRQILGQKVEFLVSFYNNEISEKSEIFDDQFSVERPDGSNFTLKIRSTKLEDSAMYFCASSDWGTAIEAFFGQGTRLTVV.

This clonotype was picked up one time. The chain links TRBV24-1 to TRBJ1-1; D is undetermined. The CDR3 is made up of 13 amino acids. Trimming cost V 5 bases and J 1 base, with 7 bases left between them. The germline V gene encodes CDR1 KGHDR and CDR2 SFDVKD. DNA of the CDR3: TGTGCCACCAGTGGCCCGGGGAACACTGAAGCTTTCTTT. As protein: CATSGPGNTEAFF.

This clonotype was observed at least ten times. The chain couples TRBV12-5 to TRBJ2-7, with unresolved D. The V end was cut by 1 base, the J end by 7 bases, with 8 bases between. The length of the CDR3 is 12 residues. Germline-derived CDR1 and CDR2 are LGHNT and FRNRAP. The CDR3 nucleotides are TGTGCTAGTGGTTTGGACACGGCAGAGCAGTACTTC. Encoded protein: CASGLDTAEQYF.

The chain combines TRBV2 with TRBJ2-5, with a weak D call TRBD1 (6 bases). CDR1 is SNHLY, CDR2 FYNNEI, per germline. CDR3 length equals 12 residues. V was cut by 6 bases and J by 4 bases, with 9 bases left in between. The CDR3 sequence is CASRGQRETQYF. In nucleotides, the CDR3 is TGTGCCAGCAGAGGACAGAGAGAGACCCAGTACTTC.